A selection of T cell receptor beta chains follows, all from one sample in a study of T cell responses to AZD1222 COVID-19 vaccine. Some clones are missing from TCRdb's copy, which holds only in-frame ones; the method was immunoSEQ multiplex PCR. The repertoire holds approximately 220,000 clones, under 95% seen once, with approximately 1% in the top ten. The sample here was peripheral blood, taken on day 0 of MenACWY control vaccination. These receptors were collected from an adult in good health. The CDR3 runs from the conserved cysteine through the conserved F or W. The D gene is left open where the match is weak. Size tells how often a clone was seen (once, few, many) or the class of an expanded clone, and some rows leave it out.

length,D,size,V,J,DNA,CDR3
13,NA,NA,TRBV30,TRBJ1-5,TGTGCCTGGAGTGTAGGAGGCAATCAGCCCCAGCATTTT,CAWSVGGNQPQHF
13,NA,NA,TRBV11-3,TRBJ1-1,TGTGCCAGCAGCTTCCGGGACGGGAATGAAGCTTTCTTT,CASSFRDGNEAFF
13,NA,NA,TRBV15,TRBJ1-4,TGTGCCACCAGCAGAGACCTTCGGGAAAAACTGTTTTTT,CATSRDLREKLFF
14,TRBD2,NA,TRBV3-1/TRBV3-2,TRBJ2-1,TGTGCCAGCAGCGTACGGACTAGCGGACTTGAGCAGTTCTTC,CASSVRTSGLEQFF
14,TRBD1,NA,TRBV11-2,TRBJ2-5,TGTGCCAGCAGCTGGGGACAGTCCCAAGAGACCCAGTACTTC,CASSWGQSQETQYF
13,NA,NA,TRBV5-5,TRBJ1-6,TGTGCCAGCAGCCGAGGTGGGGCTTCACCCCTCCACTTT,CASSRGGASPLHF
15,NA,NA,TRBV24-1,TRBJ1-2,TGTGCCACCAGTGATTCCGGGACCCAGCGCTATGGCTACACCTTC,CATSDSGTQRYGYTF
13,NA,NA,TRBV30,TRBJ2-7,TGTGCCTGGAGTGTCCAACCCACCTACGAGCAGTACTTC,CAWSVQPTYEQYF
13,NA,NA,TRBV18,TRBJ1-4,TGTGCCAGCTCACGAGGCCAGGATGAAAAACTGTTTTTT,CASSRGQDEKLFF
13,TRBD1,once,TRBV19,TRBJ2-1,TGTGCCAGTGGGGACAGGGGAAACGGAGAGCAGTTCTTC,CASGDRGNGEQFF
15,NA,once,TRBV18,TRBJ1-3,TGTGCCAGCTCACCGGCCACAGAGCTGTCGAACACCATATATTTT,CASSPATELSNTIYF
15,TRBD1,NA,TRBV11-2,TRBJ2-5,TGTGCCAGCAGCTTAGTCAGGGGGCGCGGGGAGACCCAGTACTTC,CASSLVRGRGETQYF
15,NA,NA,TRBV9,TRBJ2-2,TGTGCCACCCCACCTCGGGGGGCCGGCACCGGGGAGCTGTTTTTT,CATPPRGAGTGELFF
14,NA,NA,TRBV5-4,TRBJ1-1,TGTGCCAGCAGCTTGGCCGGGGTCCACACTGAAGCTTTCTTT,CASSLAGVHTEAFF
15,TRBD1,NA,TRBV19,TRBJ1-4,TGTGCCAGTAGTATAGACAGGGGGTCGTATGAAAAACTGTTTTTT,CASSIDRGSYEKLFF
14,TRBD1,NA,TRBV7-3,TRBJ2-5,TGTGCCAGCAGCATAGGGACAGGGCAAAAGACCCAGTACTTC,CASSIGTGQKTQYF
14,NA,NA,TRBV6-6,TRBJ1-3,TGTGCCAGTACAGTCTCCCTGGGGGGAAACACCATATATTTT,CASTVSLGGNTIYF
14,NA,NA,TRBV18,TRBJ1-5,TGTGCCAGCTCCCCCGGACAGAGACATCAGCCCCAGCATTTT,CASSPGQRHQPQHF
13,NA,NA,TRBV5-4,TRBJ1-6,TGTGCCAGCAGCACCGGGACTAATTCACCCCTCCACTTT,CASSTGTNSPLHF
11,NA,NA,TRBV25-1,TRBJ1-1,TGTGCCAGCAGCTCCCTGAGAGCCGCTTTCTTT,CASSSLRAAFF
11,NA,NA,TRBV2,TRBJ2-1,TGTGCCAGCAGGGAATACAATGAGCAGTTCTTC,CASREYNEQFF
14,NA,once,TRBV2,TRBJ1-5,TGTGCCAGCAGTTGGGACACCCGATCCGAGGCCCAGCATTTT,CASSWDTRSEAQHF
13,NA,NA,TRBV10-3,TRBJ1-4,TGTGCCATCAGGGGGGTTAGTAATGAAAAACTGTTTTTT,CAIRGVSNEKLFF
15,TRBD1,NA,TRBV9,TRBJ2-1,TGTGCCAGCAGCGCGCTGGGACAGGGGGGCAATGAGCAGTTCTTC,CASSALGQGGNEQFF
16,NA,NA,TRBV3-1/TRBV3-2,TRBJ2-5,TGTGCCAGCAGCAGCTGGGCGAGGGAAATCCAAGAGACCCAGTACTTC,CASSSWAREIQETQYF
12,NA,NA,TRBV7-2,TRBJ1-2,TGTGCCAGCAGCTCGGGAATGGCTGCCTACACCTTC,CASSSGMAAYTF
13,NA,NA,TRBV2,TRBJ1-1,TGTGCCAGCACCCTGACAGTGAACACTGAAGCTTTCTTT,CASTLTVNTEAFF
16,NA,NA,TRBV7-2,TRBJ1-5,TGTGCCAGCAGCTCGGGACATCTTATCGGCAATCAGCCCCAGCATTTT,CASSSGHLIGNQPQHF
13,NA,few,TRBV4-3,TRBJ2-7,TGCGCCAGCAGCATCACGTTAATAGGGGAGCAGTACTTC,CASSITLIGEQYF
16,TRBD1,NA,TRBV6-5,TRBJ2-3,TGTGCCAGCAGTTACTATGGACAGGGGGCGACAGATACGCAGTATTTT,CASSYYGQGATDTQYF
13,NA,NA,TRBV2,TRBJ1-1,TGTGCCAGCAGTGACCTGACGGGTACTGAAGCTTTCTTT,CASSDLTGTEAFF
16,NA,NA,TRBV19,TRBJ2-7,TGTGCCAGTAGTTATCGGGGAACAAGGGGAGGCTACGAGCAGTACTTC,CASSYRGTRGGYEQYF
16,NA,NA,TRBV14,TRBJ1-2,TGTGCCAGCAGCCAAGTTGGGAGTAGGTCCTACTATGGCTACACCTTC,CASSQVGSRSYYGYTF
16,TRBD1,NA,TRBV7-9,TRBJ2-3,TGTGCCAGCAGCGGTTGGGCGGGACAGGGGACAGATACGCAGTATTTT,CASSGWAGQGTDTQYF
11,NA,once,TRBV7-2,TRBJ2-3,TGTGCCAGCAGCTTACGATATACGCAGTATTTT,CASSLRYTQYF
14,NA,once,TRBV7-7,TRBJ1-6,TGTGCCAGCAGCCCCAGCGGGGTTAATTCACCCCTCCACTTT,CASSPSGVNSPLHF
14,NA,NA,TRBV3-1/TRBV3-2,TRBJ1-5,TGTGCCAGCAGCCCAGGGCGGTATAATCAGCCCCAGCATTTT,CASSPGRYNQPQHF
16,TRBD1,NA,TRBV7-2,TRBJ1-2,TGTGCCAGCAGCTCTTGGGACAGTCCAGCTAACTATGGCTACACCTTC,CASSSWDSPANYGYTF
13,NA,NA,TRBV30,TRBJ1-6,TGTGCCTGGAGGGGACAACCAAATTCACCCCTCCACTTT,CAWRGQPNSPLHF
14,NA,NA,TRBV7-2,TRBJ2-2,TGTGCCAGCATTCAGCAGGGTATTGCCGGGGAGCTGTTTTTT,CASIQQGIAGELFF
11,NA,NA,TRBV4-2,TRBJ2-1,TGTGCCAGCAGCCAAGATGATGAGCAGTTCTTC,CASSQDDEQFF
14,TRBD1,NA,TRBV28,TRBJ1-4,TGTGCCAGCAGAAACAGGGGAGGAATGATGAAACTGTTTTTT,CASRNRGGMMKLFF
14,NA,NA,TRBV5-1,TRBJ1-4,TGCGCCAGCAGCTTGGGCAGAGAAAATGAAAAACTGTTTTTT,CASSLGRENEKLFF
16,NA,NA,TRBV5-5,TRBJ1-4,TGTGCCAGCAGCTTCGACATTGGGGCAACTAATGAAAAACTGTTTTTT,CASSFDIGATNEKLFF
18,NA,NA,TRBV28,TRBJ1-5,TGTGCCAGCAGTTCAATGACCTTCCGCAGGGGTAGCAATCAGCCCCAGCATTTT,CASSSMTFRRGSNQPQHF
17,NA,NA,TRBV10-3,TRBJ2-1,TGTGCCATCAGTGAGTCGGGTGGCGGGGGCACCTACAATGAGCAGTTCTTC,CAISESGGGGTYNEQFF
15,NA,NA,TRBV30,TRBJ1-5,TGTGCCTGGAGTGTACCCGACAGATTTCATCAGCCCCAGCATTTT,CAWSVPDRFHQPQHF
13,NA,NA,TRBV7-3,TRBJ1-1,TGTGCCAGCAGCTTAACTAAGGGAACTGAAGCTTTCTTT,CASSLTKGTEAFF
13,NA,NA,TRBV25-1,TRBJ1-4,TGTGCCAGCAGTTTTAGGACGGGTGAAAAACTGTTTTTT,CASSFRTGEKLFF
18,NA,NA,TRBV24-1,TRBJ1-2,TGTGCCACCAGTGAAAACGGACAGCTCCCCCTTGCTCGGAATGGCTACACCTTC,CATSENGQLPLARNGYTF
13,NA,NA,TRBV20-1,TRBJ1-1,TGCAGTCCCAGTGGGCATAGCGACACTGAAGCTTTCTTT,CSPSGHSDTEAFF
15,NA,NA,TRBV30,TRBJ2-3,TGTGCCTGGACCCCTCTCAAAGGTAGCACAGATACGCAGTATTTT,CAWTPLKGSTDTQYF
13,NA,NA,TRBV7-2,TRBJ2-4,TGTGCCAGCAGCTCCCCGGCGGAGCGAAATCAGTACTTC,CASSSPAERNQYF
16,TRBD1,NA,TRBV19,TRBJ2-5,TGTGCCAGTAGTGGGGACAGGAGAAAGAAAGGAGAGACCCAGTACTTC,CASSGDRRKKGETQYF
15,NA,NA,TRBV3-1/TRBV3-2,TRBJ1-2,TGTGCCAGCAGCCGCGGGACTCCCGGTTCCCATGGCTACACCTTC,CASSRGTPGSHGYTF